The clone carrying this TCR beta chain was seen repeatedly, ten times or more. The source of the sample is a study of T cells after yellow fever vaccination. TCRdb re-derived calls from the 5' RACE reads in MiXCR, one entry per CDR3 protein. The data show 300,000 or so distinct CDR3 sequences, approximately 8% seen once. CDR1 and CDR2 from the germline V gene are DFQATT and SNEGSKA (reference sequence). The CDR3 totals 12 residues. V was clipped by 4 bases and J by 3 bases, with 8 bases between them. This sequence originates from a man between 18 and 29 years old who received the YFV17D yellow fever vaccine. The sequences come from CD4+ T cells sorted from PBMCs, collected 5 days after the yellow fever booster vaccination. This chain joins TRBV20-1 and TRBJ2-3; D may match TRBD1 or TRBD2 (5 bases each). The CDR3 here is CSAMGTTDTQYF. The CDR3 DNA follows: TGCAGTGCTATGGGGACGACAGATACGCAGTATTTT.